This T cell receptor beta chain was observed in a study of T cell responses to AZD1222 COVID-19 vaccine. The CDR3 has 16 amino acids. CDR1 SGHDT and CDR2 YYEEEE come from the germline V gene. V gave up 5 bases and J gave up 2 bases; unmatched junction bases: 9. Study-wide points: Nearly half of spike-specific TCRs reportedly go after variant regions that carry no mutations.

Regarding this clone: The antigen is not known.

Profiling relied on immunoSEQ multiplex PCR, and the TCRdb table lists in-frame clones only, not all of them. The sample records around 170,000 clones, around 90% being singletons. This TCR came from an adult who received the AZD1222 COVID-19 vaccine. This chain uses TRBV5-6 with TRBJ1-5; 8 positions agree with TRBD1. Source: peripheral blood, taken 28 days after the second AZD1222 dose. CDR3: CASRGFPGQGNQPQHF. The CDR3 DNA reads TGTGCCAGCAGAGGGTTCCCGGGACAGGGCAATCAGCCCCAGCATTTT.